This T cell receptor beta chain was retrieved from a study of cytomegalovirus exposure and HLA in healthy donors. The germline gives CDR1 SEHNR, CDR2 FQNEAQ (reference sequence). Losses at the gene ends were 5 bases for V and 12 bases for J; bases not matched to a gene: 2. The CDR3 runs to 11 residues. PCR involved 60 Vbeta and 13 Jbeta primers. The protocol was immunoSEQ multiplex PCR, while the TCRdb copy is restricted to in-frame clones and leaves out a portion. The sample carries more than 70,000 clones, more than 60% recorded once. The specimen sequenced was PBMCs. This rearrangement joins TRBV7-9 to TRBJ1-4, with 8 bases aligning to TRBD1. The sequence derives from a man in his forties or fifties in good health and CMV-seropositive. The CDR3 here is CASSQQGELFF. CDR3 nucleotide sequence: TGTGCCAGCAGCCAACAGGGGGAACTGTTTTTT.